Sequencing of this T cell receptor beta chain was carried out in a study of blood T cell repertoires in COVID-19. At the level of the study: The United States, Italy and Spain were the sources of the acute and convalescent COVID-19 samples.

Between the trimmed V and J ends, which lost 6 bases and 4 bases, there was a span of 18 bases. The CDR3 extends over 15 amino acids. Per the germline V gene, CDR1 is MNHEY and CDR2 is SVGAGI. Per the original methods: It was from reference gene primer amplification that nucleated cell counts were estimated. Measured with immunoSEQ multiplex PCR; TCRdb has only the in-frame clones, and not every one. That table supplies the V and J calls and clone size; D and trimming were determined from the DNA. This sample has some 150,000 clones; roughly 89% occur once, and the top ten carry approximately 4%. The sequence derives from a man aged 18 to 30 with active or convalescent COVID-19. The chain uses TRBV6-5 and TRBJ1-2; TRBD1 is a possible D gene (5 bases). Sequenced sample: peripheral blood. The CDR3 reads CASRNYPGLGYGYTF. The CDR3 region has the DNA TGTGCCAGCAGGAACTACCCGGGACTGGGCTATGGCTACACCTTC.